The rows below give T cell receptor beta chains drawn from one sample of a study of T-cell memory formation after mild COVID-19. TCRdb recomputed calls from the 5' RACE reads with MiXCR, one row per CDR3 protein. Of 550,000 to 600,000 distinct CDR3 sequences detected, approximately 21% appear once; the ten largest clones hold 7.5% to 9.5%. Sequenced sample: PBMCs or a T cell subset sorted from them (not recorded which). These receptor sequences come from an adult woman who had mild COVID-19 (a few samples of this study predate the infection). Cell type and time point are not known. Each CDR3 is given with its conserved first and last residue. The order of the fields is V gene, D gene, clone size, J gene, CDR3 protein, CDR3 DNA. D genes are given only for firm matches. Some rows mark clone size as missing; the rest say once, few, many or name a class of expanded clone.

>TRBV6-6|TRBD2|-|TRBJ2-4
CASSYGLASGIGKNIQYF
TGTGCCAGCAGTTACGGGTTGGCTAGCGGGATCGGCAAAAACATTCAGTACTTC
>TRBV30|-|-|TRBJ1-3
CAWSSSSGNTIYF
TGTGCCTGGAGTTCGAGCTCTGGAAACACCATATATTTT
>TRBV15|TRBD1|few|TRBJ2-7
CATSSPGTDYEQYF
TGTGCCACCAGCAGCCCCGGGACAGATTACGAGCAGTACTTC
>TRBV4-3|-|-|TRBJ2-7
CASSPRGGHEQYF
TGCGCCAGCAGCCCCAGGGGAGGCCACGAGCAGTACTTC
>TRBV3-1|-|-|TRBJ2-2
CASSQVSTGELFF
TGTGCCAGCAGCCAAGTCAGCACCGGGGAGCTGTTTTTT
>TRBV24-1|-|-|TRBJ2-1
CATSRAREQFF
TGTGCCACCAGTCGGGCCAGGGAGCAGTTCTTC
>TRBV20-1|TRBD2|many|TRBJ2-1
CSARDGRGVAEQFF
TGCAGTGCTAGAGATGGGAGGGGAGTTGCGGAGCAGTTCTTC
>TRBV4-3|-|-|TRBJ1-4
CASSQEILSRGLKLFF
TGCGCCAGCAGCCAAGAGATACTTTCCCGGGGCCTAAAACTGTTTTTT
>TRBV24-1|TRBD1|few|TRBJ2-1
CATSDSDRGSYNEQFF
TGTGCCACCAGTGATTCGGACAGGGGCTCCTACAATGAGCAGTTCTTC
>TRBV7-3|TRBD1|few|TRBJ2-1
CASSLTGGWNEQFF
TGTGCCAGCAGCCTTACAGGGGGTTGGAATGAGCAGTTCTTC
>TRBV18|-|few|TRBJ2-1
CASSPPGRGPYNEQFF
TGTGCCAGCTCACCCCCCGGGCGGGGGCCCTACAATGAGCAGTTCTTC
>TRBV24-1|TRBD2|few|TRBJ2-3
CATSDPLAGDTQYF
TGTGCCACCAGTGACCCGCTAGCGGGAGATACGCAGTATTTT
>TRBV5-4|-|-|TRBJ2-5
CASSLRRNLQETQYF
TGTGCCAGCAGCTTGAGGAGAAACCTCCAAGAGACCCAGTACTTC
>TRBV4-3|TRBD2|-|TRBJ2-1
CASSQEGWGGNEQFF
TGCGCCAGCAGCCAAGAAGGTTGGGGGGGCAATGAGCAGTTCTTC
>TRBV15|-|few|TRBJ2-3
CATSRDKWLGDTQYF
TGTGCCACCAGCAGAGATAAATGGCTTGGAGATACGCAGTATTTT
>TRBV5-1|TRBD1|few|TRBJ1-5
CASSLRGQLNQPQHF
TGCGCCAGCAGCTTGAGGGGACAGCTCAATCAGCCCCAGCATTTT
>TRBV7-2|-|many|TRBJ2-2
CASSYVTGELFF
TGTGCCAGCAGCTACGTTACCGGGGAGCTGTTTTTT
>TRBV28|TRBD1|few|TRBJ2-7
CASSYRDSNYEQYF
TGTGCCAGCAGTTACCGGGACAGCAACTACGAGCAGTACTTC
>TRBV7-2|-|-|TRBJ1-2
CASSLTREFGGYTF
TGTGCCAGCAGCCTTACCCGGGAATTTGGTGGCTACACCTTC
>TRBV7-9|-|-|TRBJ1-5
CASTKFRGQGPNQPQHF
TGTGCCAGCACCAAATTTAGGGGCCAGGGCCCCAATCAGCCCCAGCATTTT
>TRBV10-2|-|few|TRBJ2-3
CASRKQGWTDTQYF
TGCGCCAGCAGAAAACAGGGATGGACAGATACGCAGTATTTT
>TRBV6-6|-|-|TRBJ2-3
CASSYSGARDTQYF
TGTGCCAGCAGTTACTCGGGGGCTAGAGATACGCAGTATTTT
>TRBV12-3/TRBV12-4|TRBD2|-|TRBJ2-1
CASSRSGNLNNEQFF
TGTGCCAGCAGCCGGAGCGGGAATCTGAACAATGAGCAGTTCTTC
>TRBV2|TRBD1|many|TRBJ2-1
CASRPGQPGNEQFF
TGTGCCAGCCGCCCGGGACAGCCCGGTAATGAGCAGTTCTTC
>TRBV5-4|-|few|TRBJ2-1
CASSLVDRPGEQFF
TGTGCCAGCAGCTTGGTTGACAGACCCGGTGAGCAGTTCTTC
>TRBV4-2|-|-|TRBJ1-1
CASRKQGEAFF
TGTGCCAGCAGGAAACAGGGAGAAGCTTTCTTT
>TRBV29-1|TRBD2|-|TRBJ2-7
CSVQDGGETYEQYF
TGCAGCGTTCAGGACGGGGGGGAGACCTACGAGCAGTACTTC
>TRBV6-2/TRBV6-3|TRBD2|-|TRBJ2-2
CASSLRGGSTDTGELFF
TGTGCCAGCAGTTTACGTGGCGGGAGTACCGACACCGGGGAGCTGTTTTTT
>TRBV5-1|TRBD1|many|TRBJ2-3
CASSSGTEDTQYF
TGCGCCAGCAGTTCCGGGACAGAAGATACGCAGTATTTT
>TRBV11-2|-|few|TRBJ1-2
CASSLEASAYGYTF
TGTGCCAGCAGCTTAGAGGCGTCTGCCTATGGCTACACCTTC
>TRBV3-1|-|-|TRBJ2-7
CASSHLSAQSYEQYF
TGTGCCAGCAGCCACCTTAGCGCCCAATCCTACGAGCAGTACTTC
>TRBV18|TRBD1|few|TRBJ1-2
CASSLGQESGYTF
TGTGCCAGCTCACTAGGACAGGAGTCTGGCTACACCTTC
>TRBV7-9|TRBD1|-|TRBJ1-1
CASSVRQGGNTEAFF
TGTGCCAGCAGCGTACGACAGGGAGGGAACACTGAAGCTTTCTTT
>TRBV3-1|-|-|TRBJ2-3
CASSQSGGTDTQYF
TGTGCCAGCAGCCAAAGTGGGGGAACAGATACGCAGTATTTT
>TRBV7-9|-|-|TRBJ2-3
CASSLARAGAGEDTQYF
TGTGCCAGCAGCTTAGCGAGGGCGGGGGCTGGCGAGGATACGCAGTATTTT
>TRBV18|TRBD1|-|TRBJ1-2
CASSTGQDYGYTF
TGTGCCAGCTCAACGGGACAGGACTATGGCTACACCTTC
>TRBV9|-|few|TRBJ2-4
CASSVPGAGNIQYF
TGTGCCAGCAGCGTACCGGGGGCGGGAAACATTCAGTACTTC
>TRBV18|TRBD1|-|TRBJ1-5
CASSPRRTGEYSNQPQHF
TGTGCCAGCTCACCACGGCGGACAGGGGAGTATAGCAATCAGCCCCAGCATTTT
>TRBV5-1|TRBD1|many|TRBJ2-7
CASSLLGQGNNEQYF
TGCGCCAGCAGCTTACTTGGACAGGGCAATAACGAGCAGTACTTC
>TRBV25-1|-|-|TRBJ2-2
CASSEKGMNTGELFF
TGTGCCAGCAGTGAAAAGGGAATGAACACCGGGGAGCTGTTTTTT
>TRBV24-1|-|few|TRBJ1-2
CATSERPMNYGYTF
TGTGCCACCAGTGAACGGCCGATGAACTATGGCTACACCTTC
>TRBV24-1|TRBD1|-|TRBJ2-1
CATSDKTTGGAGQQFF
TGTGCCACCAGTGATAAAACCACAGGGGGCGCGGGCCAACAGTTCTTC
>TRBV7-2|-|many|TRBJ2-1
CASSFFAVVGGYNEQFF
TGTGCCAGCAGCTTTTTTGCTGTAGTGGGGGGATACAATGAGCAGTTCTTC
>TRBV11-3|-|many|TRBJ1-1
CASSLDGRGGNTEAFF
TGTGCCAGCAGCTTAGATGGAAGGGGCGGTAACACTGAAGCTTTCTTT
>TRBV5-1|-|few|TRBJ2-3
CASTSGWGGTDTQYF
TGCGCCAGCACAAGTGGTTGGGGAGGCACAGATACGCAGTATTTT
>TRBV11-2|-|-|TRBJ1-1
CASSLTARGDTEAFF
TGTGCCAGCAGCTTGACGGCCCGGGGGGACACTGAAGCTTTCTTT
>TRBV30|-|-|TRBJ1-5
CAWSVRGKPQHF
TGTGCCTGGAGTGTACGGGGGAAGCCCCAGCATTTT
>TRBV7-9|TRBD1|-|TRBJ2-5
CASSSWDRGVTQETQYF
TGTGCCAGCAGCTCATGGGACAGGGGAGTTACGCAAGAGACCCAGTACTTC
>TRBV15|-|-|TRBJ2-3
CATSRDLSGGLNTQYF
TGTGCCACCAGCAGAGATCTGTCTGGGGGCTTAAATACGCAGTATTTT
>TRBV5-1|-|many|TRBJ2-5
CASSLGIRAAETQYF
TGCGCCAGCAGCCTGGGTATCAGGGCAGCGGAGACCCAGTACTTC
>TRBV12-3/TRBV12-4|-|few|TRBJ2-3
CASSVAVNTQYF
TGTGCCAGCAGCGTAGCGGTAAATACGCAGTATTTT
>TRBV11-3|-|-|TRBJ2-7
CASSLAEGNEQYF
TGTGCCAGCAGCTTAGCCGAGGGGAACGAGCAGTACTTC
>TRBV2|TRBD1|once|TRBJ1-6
CASSRDSGLSPLHF
TGTGCCAGCAGTCGGGACAGCGGGCTGTCACCCCTCCACTTT
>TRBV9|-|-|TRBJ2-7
CASSVASGAAYEQYF
TGTGCCAGCAGCGTAGCTTCGGGGGCGGCCTACGAGCAGTACTTC
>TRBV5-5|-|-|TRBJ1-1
CASSFTGENTEAFF
TGTGCCAGCAGCTTCACCGGCGAGAACACTGAAGCTTTCTTT